Presented here are 25 T cell receptor beta chains from one specimen sequenced in a study of blood T cell repertoires in COVID-19 (TCRdb year 2020). The method was the immunoSEQ multiplex PCR assay. TCRdb carries this immuneACCESS record with in-frame sequences only. Its versions omit some clonotypes, under half of them owing to an unresolved V gene in the studies checked, with the rest unexplained. A total of approximately 150,000 clones appear in this sample, 65% to 85% of them only once. The ten largest clones represent roughly 8.7% of the sample. The sequencing input was peripheral blood. The receptors were gathered from a young man with COVID-19, enrolled during active disease.

The chain links TRBV5-4 to TRBJ2-5; 8 positions agree with TRBD1. CDR1 is SGHNT and CDR2 is YYREEE in the germline V gene (reference sequence). The V gene end was trimmed by 3 bases and the J gene end by 5 bases; junction bases not matched to a gene: 9. CDR3 size: 15 residues. CDR3 amino acids: CASSYGQGNGETQYF. CDR3 DNA: TGTGCCAGCAGCTATGGACAGGGAAATGGCGAGACCCAGTACTTC.

The rearrangement joins TRBV6-4 to TRBJ2-1, with 10 bases identical to TRBD1. CDR3 length: 15 amino acids. After removal of 5 bases from V and 5 bases from J, the junction contained 6 bases not matched to a gene. CDR1 MRHNA and CDR2 SNTAGT come from the germline V gene. The CDR3 bases are TGTGCCAGCAGTCCCGGGACAGGGGCGAACAATGAGCAGTTCTTC. It yields the protein CASSPGTGANNEQFF.

The chain employs TRBV19 and TRBJ2-1, with 12 bases aligning to TRBD2. CDR3 length equals 16 residues. Germline CDR1 LNHDA, CDR2 SQIVND (reference sequence). The J segment lost 3 bases and the V segment lost 5 bases, leaving 5 bases of the junction unmatched. The CDR3 is CASSGLAGGLYNEQFF. DNA of the CDR3: TGTGCCAGTAGTGGGCTAGCGGGAGGGCTCTACAATGAGCAGTTCTTC. Complete variable domain (other parts from reference TRBV19 and TRBJ2-1): DGGITQSPKYLFRKEGQNVTLSCEQNLNHDAMYWYRQDPGQGLRLIYYSQIVNDFQKGDIAEGYSVSREKKESFPLTVTSAQKNPTAFYLCASSGLAGGLYNEQFFGPGTRLTVL.

The chain recombines TRBV7-9 with TRBJ1-2, with D tentatively TRBD1 (6 bases). The CDR3 length is 11 residues. Germline values: CDR1 SEHNR, CDR2 FQNEAQ (reference sequence). Trimming shortened V by 2 bases and J by 8 bases, and 6 bases separated the two germline ends. CDR3 protein: CASSLQGGYTF. The CDR3 DNA reads as TGTGCCAGCAGCTTACAGGGGGGCTACACCTTC. Using reference TRBV7-9 and TRBJ1-2 for the parts outside the CDR3, the full variable domain is DTGVSQNPRHKITKRGQNVTFRCDPISEHNRLYWYRQTLGQGPEFLTYFQNEAQLEKSRLLSDRFSAERPKGSFSTLEIQRTEQGDSAMYLCASSLQGGYTFGSGTRLTVV.

V usage is TRBV15 and J usage is TRBJ2-7; no definite D call. V shed 0 bases and J shed 6 bases, with 6 bases lying between them. Germline loops: CDR1 LNHNV, CDR2 YYDKDF (reference sequence). The CDR3 covers 12 residues. In DNA form, the CDR3 reads TGTGCCACCAGCAGAGAATCGGGCGAGCAGTACTTC. Translation gives CATSRESGEQYF.

This chain links TRBV6-5 with TRBJ2-1, with D perhaps matching TRBD2 (5 bases). This CDR3 contains 14 residues. V was clipped by 6 bases and J by 4 bases, with 13 bases between them. The germline gives CDR1 MNHEY, CDR2 SVGAGI. As DNA, the CDR3 is TGTGCCAGCAGCGTATTGGACTCTTACAATGAGCAGTTCTTC. It yields the protein CASSVLDSYNEQFF.

This clone occurred a few times. This chain uses TRBV4-2 with TRBJ2-3, with 9 bases aligning to TRBD2. This CDR3 is built from 18 residues. Germline V gene data show CDR1 as LGHNA and CDR2 as YNFKEQ. Unmatched junction bases numbered 13, after V lost 0 bases and J lost 6 bases. CDR3 residues: CASSQEGPREGRGDTQYF. The CDR3 coding sequence is TGTGCCAGCAGCCAAGAAGGCCCGCGGGAGGGCCGCGGGGATACGCAGTATTTT.

The count of this clone is one. This rearrangement joins TRBV27 to TRBJ1-5; D remains ambiguous. CDR3 size: 15 residues. Trimming removed 5 bases from V and 4 bases from J, with 15 bases in between. CDR1 is MNHEY and CDR2 is SMNVEV in the germline V gene (reference sequence). The chain's CDR3 is CASSGRMAGNQPQHF. The CDR3 DNA follows: TGTGCCAGCAGTGGACGTATGGCGGGAAATCAGCCCCAGCATTTT.

V is TRBV5-1 and J is TRBJ2-5; 11 bases match TRBD2. The CDR3 contains 16 residues. The junction had 9 bases not matched to a gene; V was cut back by 4 bases and J by 4 bases. Germline V gives CDR1 SGHRS, CDR2 YFSETQ. The chain's CDR3 is CASSLQPGLAGETQYF. For the CDR3, the DNA is TGCGCCAGCAGCCTCCAACCTGGACTAGCGGGAGAGACCCAGTACTTC.

The rearrangement uses TRBV5-1 and TRBJ2-1; 7 nucleotides agree with TRBD1. Germline V lookup: CDR1 SGHRS, CDR2 YFSETQ. The ends lost 3 bases at V and 4 bases at J; junction bases unmatched: 10. The CDR3 sequence is 16 residues long. DNA of the CDR3: TGCGCCAGCAGCTCCCGGACAGGCCCTCAATACAATGAGCAGTTCTTC. Amino acid sequence: CASSSRTGPQYNEQFF.

This chain links TRBV28 with TRBJ2-4, with 7 bases identical to TRBD2. Germline loops: CDR1 MDHEN, CDR2 SYDVKM. The CDR3 has 16 amino acids. V lost 4 bases, J lost 3 bases, and 9 bases stayed unmatched. The CDR3 loop reads CASSSFGLGGKNIQYF. The CDR3 bases are TGTGCCAGCAGTTCCTTCGGACTAGGAGGCAAAAACATTCAGTACTTC.

The rearrangement links TRBV5-5 to TRBJ2-1; 7 nucleotides line up with TRBD2. Germline-derived CDR1 and CDR2 are SGHKS and YYEKEE (reference sequence). J lost 5 bases, V lost 0 bases, and 2 bases had no gene match. The CDR3 is 14 residues long. The CDR3 nucleotides read TGTGCCAGCAGCTTGGTGGGGGGGAACAATGAGCAGTTCTTC. Translated: CASSLVGGNNEQFF.

The chain joins TRBV28 to TRBJ2-3; 7 bases map to TRBD2. Unmatched junction bases numbered 10, after V lost 2 bases and J lost 8 bases. This CDR3 has 15 residues. Looked up from germline, CDR1 is MDHEN and CDR2 is SYDVKM. The CDR3, as DNA: TGTGCCAGCAGTTTAGCGGGGGTTCCCCCGGGTACGCAGTATTTT. It encodes CASSLAGVPPGTQYF.

The rearrangement joins TRBV18 to TRBJ1-1, with a tentative D call TRBD1 (6 bases). With 6 bases removed from V and 3 bases from J, the gap between germline ends came to 20 bases. The germline V gene has CDR1 KGHSH and CDR2 LQKENI. The CDR3 runs 16 residues. The CDR3 coding sequence is TGTGCCAGCTCCCGCCGGGACACCGGAAGGGACACTGAAGCTTTCTTT. Translating gives CASSRRDTGRDTEAFF.

V is TRBV11-2 and J is TRBJ2-2; the match to TRBD1 covers 9 bases. This CDR3 is built from 15 residues. Germline CDR1 SGHAT, CDR2 FQNNGV. V gave up 5 bases and J gave up 5 bases; unmatched junction bases: 6. CDR3 bases: TGTGCCAGCAGCCCATACGGACAGGGGACCGGGGAGCTGTTTTTT. This encodes CASSPYGQGTGELFF.

This clone was picked up one time. This rearrangement joins TRBV2 to TRBJ2-3; TRBD2 aligns across 7 bases. The ends lost 6 bases at V and 5 bases at J; junction bases unmatched: 11. Per the germline V gene, CDR1 is SNHLY and CDR2 is FYNNEI. CDR3 size: 15 residues. CDR3 protein: CASRRGTQVVDTQYF. As DNA, the CDR3 is TGTGCCAGCAGGCGGGGGACCCAGGTAGTAGATACGCAGTATTTT.

This clone was seen only once. The chain combines TRBV19 with TRBJ1-5; the D is unclear. Germline V CDR1 and CDR2: LNHDA, SQIVND (reference sequence). Trimming left V 2 bases short and J 0 bases short, with 11 bases between. This CDR3 region has 16 residues. The CDR3 spells CASSISGGLSNQPQHF. CDR3 bases: TGTGCCAGTAGTATATCAGGAGGTCTTAGCAATCAGCCCCAGCATTTT. The full variable domain, with the rest looked up from reference TRBV19 and TRBJ1-5, is DGGITQSPKYLFRKEGQNVTLSCEQNLNHDAMYWYRQDPGQGLRLIYYSQIVNDFQKGDIAEGYSVSREKKESFPLTVTSAQKNPTAFYLCASSISGGLSNQPQHFGDGTRLSIL.

This chain links TRBV27 with TRBJ2-7, with a weak D call TRBD1 (6 bases). The CDR3 sequence is 17 residues long. Trimming shortened V by 2 bases and J by 4 bases, and 21 bases separated the two germline ends. Germline-derived CDR1 and CDR2 are MNHEY and SMNVEV (reference sequence). This CDR3 is CASSLRVGQGRLYEQYF. CDR3 coding DNA: TGTGCCAGCAGTTTAAGGGTGGGGCAGGGGCGATTATACGAGCAGTACTTC.

The chain links TRBV12-3 or TRBV12-4 to TRBJ2-1; D is perhaps TRBD2 (5 bases). The CDR3 consists of 12 residues. Trimming left V 8 bases short and J 9 bases short, with 14 bases between. CDR3 sequence: CASRGSGSEQFF. The CDR3 DNA reads TGTGCCAGCCGGGGTTCGGGCTCTGAGCAGTTCTTC.

The chain links TRBV27 to TRBJ1-6; D may be TRBD1 (6 bases). V lost 4 bases to trimming and J lost 5 bases, with 9 bases between them. Germline values: CDR1 MNHEY, CDR2 SMNVEV (reference sequence). The CDR3 contains 14 residues. Here the CDR3 reads CASSWGLDNSPLHF. As DNA, the CDR3 is TGTGCCAGCAGTTGGGGGCTGGATAATTCACCCCTCCACTTT.

As regards this clone: Compared with germline, one end of the junction differs, possibly owing to a read error. The V call is TRBV9, the J call TRBJ1-5; perhaps TRBD1 as D (6 bases). Germline V CDR1 and CDR2: SGDLS, YYNGEE. CDR3 length: 14 amino acids. CDR3 region: CASSSGVSNQPRHF. The CDR3, as DNA: TGTGCCAGCAGCTCAGGGGTTAGCAATCAGCCCCGGCATTTT.

The rearrangement joins TRBV6-5 to TRBJ2-7; a possible D gene is TRBD1 (6 bases). V dropped 0 bases and J dropped 4 bases, with 16 bases sitting between them. The germline CDR1 and CDR2 sequences are MNHEY and SVGAGI. The CDR3 is 16 residues long. The CDR3 protein is CASSYSPTGLSYEQYF. The CDR3 DNA reads TGTGCCAGCAGTTACTCCCCGACAGGTTTGAGTTACGAGCAGTACTTC.

The gene calls are TRBV28 and TRBJ1-5, with a weak D call TRBD1 (6 bases). The CDR3 runs to 17 residues. Trimming removed 5 bases from V and 6 bases from J, with 23 bases in between. Looked up from germline, CDR1 is MDHEN and CDR2 is SYDVKM. CDR3 residues: CASSAAGQLRIVQPQHF. CDR3 DNA: TGTGCCAGCAGTGCTGCCGGACAGCTCCGAATTGTTCAGCCCCAGCATTTT.

The chain has TRBV5-6 and TRBJ2-6; D is undetermined. The V end lost 0 bases, the J end lost 0 bases, and 10 bases lay between the germline ends. This CDR3 has 17 amino acids. Germline-derived CDR1 and CDR2 are SGHDT and YYEEEE. CDR3 nucleotides: TGTGCCAGCAGCTTGGTCTCTGCGAGCTCTGGGGCCAACGTCCTGACTTTC. This encodes CASSLVSASSGANVLTF.

This clone was detected once. The chain links TRBV19 to TRBJ1-1, with D perhaps TRBD1 (6 bases). This CDR3 comprises 17 residues. V was trimmed by 1 base and J by 0 bases, leaving 15 bases between them. Germline lookup yields CDR1 LNHDA and CDR2 SQIVND (reference sequence). The CDR3 DNA follows: TGTGCCAGTAGTATAGCGACCCCCGGACAGATGAACACTGAAGCTTTCTTT. It translates to CASSIATPGQMNTEAFF.